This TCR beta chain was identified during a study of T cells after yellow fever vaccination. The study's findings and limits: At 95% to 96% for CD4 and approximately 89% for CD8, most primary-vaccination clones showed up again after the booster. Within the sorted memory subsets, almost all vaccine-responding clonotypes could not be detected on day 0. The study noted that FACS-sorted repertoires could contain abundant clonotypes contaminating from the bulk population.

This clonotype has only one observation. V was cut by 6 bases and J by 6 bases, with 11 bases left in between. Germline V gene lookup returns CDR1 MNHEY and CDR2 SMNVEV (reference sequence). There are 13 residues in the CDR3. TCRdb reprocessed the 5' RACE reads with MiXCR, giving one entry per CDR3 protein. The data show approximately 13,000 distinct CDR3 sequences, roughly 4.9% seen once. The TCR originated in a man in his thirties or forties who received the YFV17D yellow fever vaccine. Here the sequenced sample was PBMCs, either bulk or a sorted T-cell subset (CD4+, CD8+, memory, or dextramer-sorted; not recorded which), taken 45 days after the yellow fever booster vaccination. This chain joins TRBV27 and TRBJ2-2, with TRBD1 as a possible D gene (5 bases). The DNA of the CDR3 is TGTGCCAGCAGGACGGACATCCCCGGGGAGCTGTTTTTT. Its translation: CASRTDIPGELFF.